What follows describes a single T cell receptor (beta chain). The PCR made use of 60 Vbeta and 13 Jbeta primers. Here immunoSEQ multiplex PCR was the method, and the copy in TCRdb shows in-frame clones only, minus some. Among fewer than 150,000 clones listed, about four fifths were seen once. This specimen belongs to a study of cytomegalovirus exposure and HLA in healthy donors. Germline V lookup: CDR1 SGHRS, CDR2 YFSETQ. Unmatched junction bases numbered 16, after V lost 4 bases and J lost 8 bases. The CDR3 contains 17 residues. The chain uses TRBV5-1 and TRBJ2-1, with TRBD1 matching 9 bases. The sample taken for sequencing was PBMCs. This sequence originates from a female donor in good health and CMV-seropositive. The chain's CDR3 is CASSLDPGTGITYEQFF. DNA of the CDR3: TGCGCCAGCAGCCTAGACCCCGGGACAGGGATAACGTATGAGCAGTTCTTC.